The clone carrying this T cell receptor beta chain was seen a handful of times. Its target is unknown. Data came from immunoSEQ multiplex PCR; TCRdb stores just in-frame clones and leaves some out. The sample records 25,000 to 35,000 clones, around 92% being singletons. The ends lost 3 bases at V and 2 bases at J; junction bases unmatched: 1. The CDR3 is made up of 16 amino acids. CDR1 and CDR2 (germline): MNHNS, SASEGT. This entry is derived from a study of T cells in localized non-small cell lung cancer. Notes on the study in general: Heterogeneity is still possible, as just one tumor region was sequenced.

The sequence derives from a woman aged 40-69 years with stage III lung adenocarcinoma. Sequenced material: peripheral blood mononuclear cells, taken before any cancer treatment. The J gene is TRBJ2-2, the V gene TRBV6-1, with 12 bases identical to TRBD2. The CDR3 here is CASSEGLAGNTGELFF. The CDR3 region has the DNA TGTGCCAGCAGTGAGGGACTAGCGGGTAACACCGGGGAGCTGTTTTTT.